These 6 T cell receptor beta chains were all obtained from the same sample, sequenced in a study of blood T cell repertoires in COVID-19. Sequencing was performed with immunoSEQ multiplex PCR; in TCRdb, only in-frame clones are kept and a portion is missing. The repertoire includes over 200,000 clones, about 85% of them detected once, and 15% to 20% sits in the top ten. Sequenced sample: peripheral blood. Receptors were obtained from a woman of 80 years or more with active or convalescent COVID-19.

This clone was recorded once. CDR3 residues: CASSLHSFGNTEAFF. CDR3 nucleotide sequence: TGTGCCAGCAGTCTCCATTCCTTCGGGAACACTGAAGCTTTCTTT. The chain is built from TRBV5-4 and TRBJ1-1, with no clear D. Germline V lookup: CDR1 SGHNT, CDR2 YYREEE (reference sequence). Trimming left V 5 bases short and J 1 base short, with 15 bases between. This CDR3 is built from 15 residues.

The chain employs TRBV18 and TRBJ2-2; 8 nucleotides agree with TRBD1. CDR1 and CDR2 from the germline V gene are KGHSH and LQKENI. The CDR3 runs 14 residues. The V segment lost 5 bases and the J segment 3 bases; nucleotides outside the gene matches: 2. The CDR3 DNA sequence: TGTGCCAGCTCAACGGGACAGGACACCGGGGAGCTGTTTTTT. Translation gives CASSTGQDTGELFF.

The chain carries TRBV5-1 and TRBJ2-7; 11 nucleotides align to TRBD1. Germline V gene data show CDR1 as SGHRS and CDR2 as YFSETQ. CDR3 length: 16 residues. Trimming at V came to 2 bases and at J to 3 bases, leaving 7 bases not matched to a gene. CDR3 sequence (DNA): TGCGCCAGCAGCTTTAGACCCGGGACAGGGGGCTACGAGCAGTACTTC. It specifies CASSFRPGTGGYEQYF.

The CDR3 DNA sequence: TGTGCCAGCAGCTTGTGGGCAGGGGGCCCTGAAAAACTGTTTTTT. This codes for CASSLWAGGPEKLFF. The V call is TRBV5-6, the J call TRBJ1-4, with TRBD1 matching over 8 bases. The CDR3 is 15 residues long. V shed 1 base, J shed 7 bases, and the junction held 6 bases outside the gene matches. In germline, CDR1 is SGHDT, CDR2 YYEEEE.

This clone came up a few times. This chain uses TRBV30 with TRBJ1-2; TRBD1 matches 7 bases. The trim removed 4 bases at V and 4 bases at J, leaving 3 bases unmatched. This CDR3 comprises 12 residues. Germline-derived CDR1 and CDR2 are GTSNPN and SVGIG (reference sequence). DNA for the CDR3: TGTGCCTGGAACCAGGGGGGCTATGGCTACACCTTC. It codes for CAWNQGGYGYTF.

This chain connects TRBV5-4 to TRBJ2-3, with D perhaps TRBD2 (6 bases). The germline V gene has CDR1 SGHNT and CDR2 YYREEE (reference sequence). The CDR3 consists of 13 residues. V dropped 4 bases and J dropped 2 bases, with 8 bases sitting between them. The CDR3: CASSRDSTDTQYF. The CDR3 nucleotides are TGTGCCAGCAGCCGGGACTCCACAGATACGCAGTATTTT.